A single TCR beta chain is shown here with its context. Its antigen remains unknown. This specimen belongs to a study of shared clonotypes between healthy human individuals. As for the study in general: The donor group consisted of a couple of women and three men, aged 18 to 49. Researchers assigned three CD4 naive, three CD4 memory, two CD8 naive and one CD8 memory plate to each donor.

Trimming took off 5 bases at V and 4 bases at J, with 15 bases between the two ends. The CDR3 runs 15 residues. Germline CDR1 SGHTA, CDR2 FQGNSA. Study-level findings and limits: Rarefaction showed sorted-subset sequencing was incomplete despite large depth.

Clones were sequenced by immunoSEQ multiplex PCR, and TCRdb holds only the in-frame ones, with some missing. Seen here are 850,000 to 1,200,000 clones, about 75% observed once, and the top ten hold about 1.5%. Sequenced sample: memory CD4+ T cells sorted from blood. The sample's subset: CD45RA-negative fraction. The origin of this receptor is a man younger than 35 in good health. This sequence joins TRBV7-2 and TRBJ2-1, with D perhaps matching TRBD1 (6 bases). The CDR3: CASSRGGGGYNEQFF. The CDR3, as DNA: TGTGCCAGCAGCCGAGGGGGTGGTGGATACAATGAGCAGTTCTTC.